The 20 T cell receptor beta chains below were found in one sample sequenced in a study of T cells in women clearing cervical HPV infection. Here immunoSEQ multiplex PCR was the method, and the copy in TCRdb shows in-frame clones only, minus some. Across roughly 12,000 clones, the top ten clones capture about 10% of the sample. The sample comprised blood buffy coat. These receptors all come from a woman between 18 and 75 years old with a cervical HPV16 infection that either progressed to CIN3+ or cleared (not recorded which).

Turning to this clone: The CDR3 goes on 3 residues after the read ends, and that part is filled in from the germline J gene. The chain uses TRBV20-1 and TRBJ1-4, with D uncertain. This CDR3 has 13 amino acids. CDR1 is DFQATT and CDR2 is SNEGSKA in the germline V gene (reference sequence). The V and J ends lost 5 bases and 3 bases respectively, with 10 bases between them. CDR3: CSAYEVANEKLFF. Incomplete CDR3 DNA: TGCAGTGCTTACGAAGTAGCTAATGAAAAA.

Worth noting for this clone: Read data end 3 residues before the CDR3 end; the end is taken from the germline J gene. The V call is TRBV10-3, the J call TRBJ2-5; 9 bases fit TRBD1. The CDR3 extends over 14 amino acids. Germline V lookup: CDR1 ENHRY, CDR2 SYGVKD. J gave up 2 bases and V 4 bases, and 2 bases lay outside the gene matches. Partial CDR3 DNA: TGTGCCATCAGTGCCGGGACAGGGCAAGAGACC. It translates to CAISAGTGQET. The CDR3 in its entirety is CAISAGTGQETQYF.

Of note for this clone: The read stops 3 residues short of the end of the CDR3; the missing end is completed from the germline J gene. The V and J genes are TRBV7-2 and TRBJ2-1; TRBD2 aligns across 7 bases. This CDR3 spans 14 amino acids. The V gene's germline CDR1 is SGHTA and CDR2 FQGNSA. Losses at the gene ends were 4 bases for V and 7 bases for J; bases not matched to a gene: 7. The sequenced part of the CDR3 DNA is TGTGCCAGCAGCTCCGGGACTAAGCCAAATGAG. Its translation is CASSSGTKPNE. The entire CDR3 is CASSSGTKPNEQFF.

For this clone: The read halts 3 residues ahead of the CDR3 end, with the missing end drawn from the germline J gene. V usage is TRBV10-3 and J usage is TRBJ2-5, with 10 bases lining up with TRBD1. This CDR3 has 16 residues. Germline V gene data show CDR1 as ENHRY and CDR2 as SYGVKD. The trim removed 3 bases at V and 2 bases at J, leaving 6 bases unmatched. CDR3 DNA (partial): TGTGCCATCAGTGAATATGGGACAGGGGCGCAAGAGACC. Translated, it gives CAISEYGTGAQET. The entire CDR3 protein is CAISEYGTGAQETQYF.

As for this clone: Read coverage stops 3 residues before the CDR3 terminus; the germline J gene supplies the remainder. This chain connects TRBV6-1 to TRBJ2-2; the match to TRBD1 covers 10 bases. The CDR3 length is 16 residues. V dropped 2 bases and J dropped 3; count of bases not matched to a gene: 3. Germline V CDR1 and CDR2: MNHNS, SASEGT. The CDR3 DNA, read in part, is TGTGCCAGCAGTGAACCCGGGACAGGGGACACCGGGGAG. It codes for CASSEPGTGDTGE. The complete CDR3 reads CASSEPGTGDTGELFF.

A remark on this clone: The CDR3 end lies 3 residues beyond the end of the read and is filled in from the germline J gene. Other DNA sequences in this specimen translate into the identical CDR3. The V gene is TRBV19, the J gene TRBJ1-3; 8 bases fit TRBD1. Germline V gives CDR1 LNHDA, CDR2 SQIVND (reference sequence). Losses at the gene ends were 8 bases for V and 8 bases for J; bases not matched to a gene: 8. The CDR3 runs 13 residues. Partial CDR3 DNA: TGTGCCAGTCTCCGGGACAGGAGGGACACC. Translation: CASLRDRRDT. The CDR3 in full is CASLRDRRDTIYF.

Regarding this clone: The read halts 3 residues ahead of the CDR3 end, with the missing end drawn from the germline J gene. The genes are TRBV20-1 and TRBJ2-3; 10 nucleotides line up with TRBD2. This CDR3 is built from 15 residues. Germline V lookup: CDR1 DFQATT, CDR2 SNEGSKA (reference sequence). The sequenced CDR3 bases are TGCAGTGCCATAGGACTAGCGGAAAATAAAGAGACG. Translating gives CSAIGLAENKET. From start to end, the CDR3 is CSAIGLAENKETQYF.

CDR3: CASSVGQGDTYDYTF. The CDR3 bases that were read are TGTGCCAGCAGCGTGGGACAGGGGGACACTTACGAC. The V call is TRBV7-7, the J call TRBJ1-2; TRBD1 matches at 11 bases. With the read ending 3 residues before the CDR3 end, the germline J gene is used to fill in that end. This CDR3 has 15 residues. Germline CDR1 is SSHAT and CDR2 is FNYEAQ (reference sequence).

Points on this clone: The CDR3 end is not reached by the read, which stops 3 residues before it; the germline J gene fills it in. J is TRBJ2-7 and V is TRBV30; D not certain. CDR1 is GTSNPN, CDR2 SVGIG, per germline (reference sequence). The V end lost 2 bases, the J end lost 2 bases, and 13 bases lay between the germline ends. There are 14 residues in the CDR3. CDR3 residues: CAWSRQALTYEQYF. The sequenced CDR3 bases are TGTGCCTGGAGTCGGCAGGCCCTGACCTACGAG.

The chain's CDR3 is CSVADRGGKLFF. Incomplete CDR3 DNA: TGCAGCGTTGCGGACAGGGGGGGAAAA. This chain uses TRBV29-1 with TRBJ1-4, with 10 bases lining up with TRBD1. The read gets to within 3 residues of the CDR3 end, and the germline J gene fills in the rest. J lost 10 bases, V lost 4 bases, and 3 bases had no gene match. Germline V lookup: CDR1 SQVTM, CDR2 ANQGSEA. The CDR3 is 12 amino acids. Full variable domain (rest looked up from reference TRBV29-1 and TRBJ1-4): SAVISQKPSRDICQRGTSLTIQCQVDSQVTMMFWYRQQPGQSLTLIATANQGSEATYESGFVIDKFPISRPNLTFSTLTVSNMSPEDSSIYLCSVADRGGKLFFGSGTQLSVL.

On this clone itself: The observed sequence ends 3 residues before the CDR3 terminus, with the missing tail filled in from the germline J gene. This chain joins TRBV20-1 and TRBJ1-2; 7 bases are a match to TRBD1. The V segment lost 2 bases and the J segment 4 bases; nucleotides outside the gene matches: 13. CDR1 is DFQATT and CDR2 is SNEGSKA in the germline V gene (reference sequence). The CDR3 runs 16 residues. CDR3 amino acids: CSARWAGGTVIYGYTF. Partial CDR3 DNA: TGCAGTGCTAGATGGGCGGGCGGGACAGTGATCTATGGC.

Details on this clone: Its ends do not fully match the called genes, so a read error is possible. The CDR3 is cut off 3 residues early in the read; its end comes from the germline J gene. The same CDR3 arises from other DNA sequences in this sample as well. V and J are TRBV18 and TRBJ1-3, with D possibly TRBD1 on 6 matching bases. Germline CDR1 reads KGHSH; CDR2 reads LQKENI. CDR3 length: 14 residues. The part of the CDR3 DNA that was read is TGTGCCAGCTCACCAGCAGGGGCTGGAAACACA. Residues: CASSPAGAGNT. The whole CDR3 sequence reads CASSPAGAGNTIYF.

CDR3 loop: CASSTDRAGANVLFF. The sequenced part of the CDR3 DNA is TGTGCCAGCAGCACCGACAGGGCTGGGGCCAACGTA. The chain couples TRBV7-9 to TRBJ1-4; 7 bases fit TRBD1. The missing CDR3 end, 3 residues past where the read stops, is filled in from the germline J gene. CDR3 length: 15 amino acids. Germline V gene data show CDR1 as SEHNR and CDR2 as FQNEAQ (reference sequence).

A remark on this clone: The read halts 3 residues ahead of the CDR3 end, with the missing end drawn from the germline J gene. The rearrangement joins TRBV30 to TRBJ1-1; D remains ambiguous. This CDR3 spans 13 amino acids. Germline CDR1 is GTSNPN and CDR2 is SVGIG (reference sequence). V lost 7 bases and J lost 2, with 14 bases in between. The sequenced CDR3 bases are TGTGCCTTAAGTTTGGGCAGTAACACTGAA. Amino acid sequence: CALSLGSNTE. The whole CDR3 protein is CALSLGSNTEAFF.

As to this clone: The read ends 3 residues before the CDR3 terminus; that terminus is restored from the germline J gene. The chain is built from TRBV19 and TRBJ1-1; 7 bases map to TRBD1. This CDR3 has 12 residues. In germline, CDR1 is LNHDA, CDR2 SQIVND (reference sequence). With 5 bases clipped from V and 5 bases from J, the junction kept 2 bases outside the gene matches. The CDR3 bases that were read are TGTGCCAGTAGTCACAGGGGAACTGAA. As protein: CASSHRGTE. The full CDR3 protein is CASSHRGTEAFF. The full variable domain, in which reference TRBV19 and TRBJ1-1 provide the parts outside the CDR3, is DGGITQSPKYLFRKEGQNVTLSCEQNLNHDAMYWYRQDPGQGLRLIYYSQIVNDFQKGDIAEGYSVSREKKESFPLTVTSAQKNPTAFYLCASSHRGTEAFFGQGTRLTVV.

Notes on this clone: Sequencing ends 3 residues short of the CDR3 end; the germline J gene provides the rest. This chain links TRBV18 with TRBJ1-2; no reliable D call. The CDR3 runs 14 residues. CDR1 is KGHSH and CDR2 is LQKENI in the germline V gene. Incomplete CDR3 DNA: TGTGCCAGCTCACCGCCTAGCGGTCAAGAGACC. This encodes CASSPPSGQET. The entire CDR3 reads CASSPPSGQETYTF.

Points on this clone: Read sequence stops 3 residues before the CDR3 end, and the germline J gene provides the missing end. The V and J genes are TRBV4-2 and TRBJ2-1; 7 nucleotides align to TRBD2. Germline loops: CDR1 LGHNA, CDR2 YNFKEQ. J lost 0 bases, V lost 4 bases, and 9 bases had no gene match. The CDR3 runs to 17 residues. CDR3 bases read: TGTGCCAGCAGCCTGCCGACCCGGACTAGCTCCTACAATGAG. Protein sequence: CASSLPTRTSSYNE. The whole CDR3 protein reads CASSLPTRTSSYNEQFF.

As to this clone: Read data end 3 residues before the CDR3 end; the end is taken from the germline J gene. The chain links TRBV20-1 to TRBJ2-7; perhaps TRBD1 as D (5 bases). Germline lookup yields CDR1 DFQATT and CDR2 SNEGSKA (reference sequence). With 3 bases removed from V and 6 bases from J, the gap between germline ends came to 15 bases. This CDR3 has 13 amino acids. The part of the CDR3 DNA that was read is TGCAGTGCTAGGGAGAAGGGGCGCCGCGAG. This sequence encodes CSAREKGRRE. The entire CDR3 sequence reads CSAREKGRREQYF.

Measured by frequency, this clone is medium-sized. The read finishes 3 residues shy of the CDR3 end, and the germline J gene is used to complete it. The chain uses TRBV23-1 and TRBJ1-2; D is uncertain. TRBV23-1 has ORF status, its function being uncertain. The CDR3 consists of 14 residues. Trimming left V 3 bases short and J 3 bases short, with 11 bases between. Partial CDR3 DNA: TGCGCCAGCAGTCATAAAACCAGCGACTATGGC. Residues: CASSHKTSDYG. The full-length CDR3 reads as CASSHKTSDYGYTF.

The CDR3 region is CSARAGTRASSSGANVLTF. The part of the CDR3 DNA that was read is TGCAGTGCTAGAGCCGGGACAAGAGCATCTTCCTCTGGGGCCAACGTC. The V gene is TRBV20-1, the J gene TRBJ2-6; TRBD1 might be the D (6 bases). The observed sequence ends 3 residues before the CDR3 terminus, with the missing tail filled in from the germline J gene. CDR3 length equals 19 residues. Trimming pared 1 base from V and 0 bases from J, leaving 19 bases between. CDR1 is DFQATT, CDR2 SNEGSKA, per germline (reference sequence).